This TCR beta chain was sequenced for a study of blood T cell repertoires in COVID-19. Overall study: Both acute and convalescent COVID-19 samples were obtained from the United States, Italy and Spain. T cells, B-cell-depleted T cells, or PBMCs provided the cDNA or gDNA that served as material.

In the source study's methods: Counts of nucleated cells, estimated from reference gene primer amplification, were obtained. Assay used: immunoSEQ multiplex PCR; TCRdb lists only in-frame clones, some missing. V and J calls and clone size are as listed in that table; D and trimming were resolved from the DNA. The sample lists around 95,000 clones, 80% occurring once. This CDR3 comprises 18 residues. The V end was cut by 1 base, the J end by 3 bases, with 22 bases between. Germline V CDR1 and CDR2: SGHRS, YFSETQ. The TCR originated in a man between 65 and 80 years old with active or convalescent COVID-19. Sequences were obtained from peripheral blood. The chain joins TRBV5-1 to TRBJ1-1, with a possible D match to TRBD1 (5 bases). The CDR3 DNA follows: TGCGCCAGCAGCTTGCGGTTCCAGGGTAGTTTAAGGGACACTGAAGCTTTCTTT. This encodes CASSLRFQGSLRDTEAFF.